The subject of this entry is one TCR beta chain. TCRdb independently ran MiXCR on the RT-PCR reads; one entry per CDR3 protein. In the table there are 180,000 or so distinct CDR3 sequences, approximately 12% of which are singletons. Germline V gives CDR1 SGHTA, CDR2 FQGTGA. The V gene lost 5 bases and the J gene lost 2 bases, with 11 bases spanning the gap. The CDR3 sequence is 14 residues long. The data stem from a study of response to subunit inactivated influenza vaccine. The same sample was also used in a study of T cells expressing NK-cell markers. From that study: TCR beta libraries carry UMIs added by 5'RACE template switching. For 6 or 7 donors, the dominant NKG2C+ clonotypes made up roughly 1.0-7.0% of their CD8+ T cells. For several donors, these clonotypes were likewise the leading ones in the CD3+CD56-NKG2C+ fraction. What remained unclear was the HCMV specificity of expanded NKG2C+ T cell clones.

The V and J genes are TRBV7-3 and TRBJ2-3, with unresolved D. This TCR was recovered from a man in his forties or fifties who received an inactivated influenza vaccine. The source was CD8+ T cells sorted from PBMCs, collected roughly 12 days after vaccination. The CDR3 here is CASSDPSSTDTQYF. CDR3 bases: TGTGCCAGCAGCGACCCGAGCTCCACAGATACGCAGTATTTT.